This TCR beta chain appears in the sequencing data of a study of metastatic and nonmetastatic thyroid tumors. The V gene's germline CDR1 is GTSNPN and CDR2 SVGIG (reference sequence). The V end was cut by 3 bases, the J end by 3 bases, with 5 bases between. The CDR3 runs 11 residues. With MiXCR, TCRdb reprocessed the PCR reads. In the table there are fewer than 40,000 clones, more than 20% of which are singletons. Until they underwent thyroid surgery, no patient had received any treatment. The origin of this receptor is a female donor with papillary thyroid cancer or a benign thyroid nodule (not recorded which). Some clones in this sample may be carry-over from other donors' samples. The sequencing input was blood. The gene calls are TRBV30 and TRBJ1-2; D unclear. CDR3 bases: TGTGCCTGGAGCCGGGACTATGGCTACACCTTC. Encoded protein: CAWSRDYGYTF.